The 26 T cell receptor beta chains below all came from one sample that was sequenced in a study of blood T cells in healthy people across ages. Primed by a sample-barcoded 5' primer and a J-beta primer mix, a second PCR proceeded for about 7 to 11 cycles. MiXCR was run by TCRdb on the 5' RACE reads, yielding one entry per CDR3 protein. Of over 950,000 distinct CDR3 sequences listed, less than 45% are singletons. Sequenced material: blood. Receptor source: a young man in good health.

This clonotype turned up a few times. The genes are TRBV5-1 and TRBJ2-3; D perhaps matches TRBD2 (6 bases). CDR3 length: 15 amino acids. V gave up 0 bases and J gave up 6 bases, with 14 bases separating them. Germline V gives CDR1 SGHRS, CDR2 YFSETQ. CDR3 nucleotides: TGCGCCAGCAGCTTGGTGAGAGGGGAGGCGGATACGCAGTATTTT. Amino acid sequence: CASSLVRGEADTQYF.

This clonotype was seen a few times. The V and J genes are TRBV28 and TRBJ2-7; the D gene is possibly TRBD1 (6 bases). Trimming removed 7 bases at V and 4 bases at J, with 14 bases between. There are 13 residues in the CDR3. Germline V lookup: CDR1 MDHEN, CDR2 SYDVKM. The CDR3 coding sequence is TGTGCCAGCACCCCAGGGGCCCGGTACGAGCAGTACTTC. Amino acid sequence: CASTPGARYEQYF.

The rearrangement uses TRBV7-9 and TRBJ2-1; 8 bases line up with TRBD1. CDR1 SEHNR and CDR2 FQNEAQ come from the germline V gene (reference sequence). V was pared by 5 bases and J by 6 bases, with 9 bases of the junction left unmatched. This CDR3 region has 15 residues. In DNA, the CDR3 is TGTGCCAGCAGCGGGCCGGGACAGGCAGTCAATGAGCAGTTCTTC. Amino acid sequence: CASSGPGQAVNEQFF.

The genes are TRBV29-1 and TRBJ2-2; D uncertain. The CDR3 is made up of 14 amino acids. With 7 bases removed from V and 6 bases from J, the gap between germline ends came to 18 bases. Germline CDR1 SQVTM, CDR2 ANQGSEA. CDR3 loop: CSAEGGESSGELFF. As DNA, the CDR3 is TGCAGCGCCGAAGGTGGAGAATCGTCCGGGGAGCTGTTTTTT.

The rearrangement joins TRBV7-2 to TRBJ1-1; TRBD1 might be the D (5 bases). Trimming pared 4 bases from V and 0 bases from J, leaving 15 bases between. Germline assignment: CDR1 SGHTA and CDR2 FQGNSA. The length of the CDR3 is 16 residues. As DNA, the CDR3 is TGTGCCAGCAGCTCCCGGGGAGGGACCATGAACACTGAAGCTTTCTTT. It encodes CASSSRGGTMNTEAFF. The complete variable domain, with remaining parts taken from reference TRBV7-2 and TRBJ1-1, reads GAGVSQSPSNKVTEKGKDVELRCDPISGHTALYWYRQSLGQGLEFLIYFQGNSAPDKSGLPSDRFSAERTGGSVSTLTIQRTQQEDSAVYLCASSSRGGTMNTEAFFGQGTRLTVV.

The V call is TRBV7-2, the J call TRBJ1-2, with a weak D call TRBD1 (5 bases). Germline values: CDR1 SGHTA, CDR2 FQGNSA. This CDR3 region has 15 residues. V was shortened by 1 base and J by 0 bases, with 9 bases between the two germline ends. The CDR3 coding sequence is TGTGCCAGCAGCTTAGGCTGGGACCCTAACTATGGCTACACCTTC. As protein: CASSLGWDPNYGYTF.

The V gene is TRBV4-1, the J gene TRBJ2-5; D gene unclear. The J call is in doubt because the DNA end fits TRBJ2-7 better. The CDR3 length is 13 residues. Germline V gives CDR1 MGHRA, CDR2 YSYEKL. CDR3 amino acids: CASGPIRGHEQYF. The CDR3 bases are TGCGCCAGCGGCCCCATAAGAGGCCACGAGCAGTACTTC.

This clonotype has a handful of counts. The J gene is TRBJ1-1, the V gene TRBV10-3; D is perhaps TRBD1 (5 bases). Germline assignment: CDR1 ENHRY and CDR2 SYGVKD. The CDR3 is 13 amino acids. Trimming removed 6 bases at V and 7 bases at J, with 15 bases between. CDR3: CAIRGTELREAFF. DNA of the CDR3: TGTGCCATCAGAGGGACCGAGCTCCGTGAAGCTTTCTTT.

This clonotype was counted a few times. The chain joins TRBV4-1 to TRBJ2-3, with 10 bases fitting TRBD2. The germline gives CDR1 MGHRA, CDR2 YSYEKL. J gave up 6 bases and V 1 base, and 16 bases lay outside the gene matches. CDR3 length equals 19 residues. The CDR3 coding sequence is TGCGCCAGCAGCCAAGTGGGGGGACCTAGCGGGGGAAGAGGGGATACGCAGTATTTT. Amino acids: CASSQVGGPSGGRGDTQYF.

This rearrangement joins TRBV6-6 to TRBJ2-7, with a weak D call TRBD1 (6 bases). Per the germline V gene, CDR1 is MNHNY and CDR2 is SVGAGI (reference sequence). Trimming pared 11 bases from V and 2 bases from J, leaving 22 bases between. The CDR3 totals 15 residues. The CDR3 here is CAASIQGTYTYEQYF. CDR3 sequence (DNA): TGTGCCGCCTCAATCCAAGGGACATACACCTACGAGCAGTACTTC.

To note about this clonotype: This may be a read error: a much more frequent sequence differs by one nucleotide. This chain links TRBV20-1 with TRBJ2-3, with D hard to call. This CDR3 has 13 residues. With 2 bases removed from V and 4 bases from J, the gap between germline ends came to 10 bases. CDR1 is DFQATT and CDR2 is SNEGSKA in the germline V gene (reference sequence). The CDR3 DNA reads as TGCAGTGCTAGACATCTTCTCGCAGATACGCAGTATTTT. This translates into CSARHLLADTQYF.

This clonotype has just a few counts. The rearrangement uses TRBV20-1 and TRBJ2-1, with D perhaps assigned TRBD1 or TRBD2 (5 bases each). This CDR3 spans 15 amino acids. The V end lost 0 bases, the J end lost 0 bases, and 9 bases lay between the germline ends. Germline V gives CDR1 DFQATT, CDR2 SNEGSKA (reference sequence). CDR3 in amino acids: CSARELDSSYNEQFF. CDR3 sequence (DNA): TGCAGTGCTAGAGAACTAGACAGCTCCTACAATGAGCAGTTCTTC.

V usage is TRBV2 and J usage is TRBJ2-7, with D possibly TRBD1 on 6 matching bases. Germline lookup yields CDR1 SNHLY and CDR2 FYNNEI. V was trimmed by 8 bases and J by 7 bases, leaving 18 bases between them. The CDR3 runs 13 residues. The DNA of the CDR3 is TGTGCCAGCGCAGGGGACCGCGGCAATGAGCAGTACTTC. It encodes CASAGDRGNEQYF.

This clonotype was observed a handful of times. The chain employs TRBV9 and TRBJ1-4; weak D call: TRBD1 (6 bases). The length of the CDR3 is 15 residues. The germline V gene encodes CDR1 SGDLS and CDR2 YYNGEE. The ends were cut back, 0 bases at V and 5 bases at J, with 11 bases in the middle. Here the CDR3 reads CASSVGAGVNEKLFF. The CDR3 nucleotides are TGTGCCAGCAGCGTAGGTGCAGGGGTGAATGAAAAACTGTTTTTT. Full variable domain (rest looked up from reference TRBV9 and TRBJ1-4): DSGVTQTPKHLITATGQRVTLRCSPRSGDLSVYWYQQSLDQGLQFLIQYYNGEERAKGNILERFSAQQFPDLHSELNLSSLELGDSALYFCASSVGAGVNEKLFFGSGTQLSVL.

The V call is TRBV7-6, the J call TRBJ1-4; TRBD1 matches 7 bases. Germline V gene lookup returns CDR1 SGHVS and CDR2 FNYEAQ. This CDR3 contains 16 residues. Trimming at V came to 5 bases and at J to 3 bases, leaving 9 bases not matched to a gene. DNA of the CDR3: TGTGCCAGCAGCCAGGGGGGACACGTCTCTAATGAAAAACTGTTTTTT. As protein: CASSQGGHVSNEKLFF.

The V call is TRBV20-1, the J call TRBJ2-5; D unclear. The ends were cut back, 1 base at V and 3 bases at J, with 9 bases in the middle. CDR1 is DFQATT and CDR2 is SNEGSKA in the germline V gene (reference sequence). The CDR3 has 13 residues. The DNA of the CDR3 is TGCAGTGCTAGAGTGCTGGAGAAAGAGACCCAGTACTTC. As protein: CSARVLEKETQYF.

This chain connects TRBV20-1 to TRBJ1-1; 9 bases align to TRBD1. Germline V lookup: CDR1 DFQATT, CDR2 SNEGSKA (reference sequence). CDR3 length: 17 amino acids. J was trimmed by 5 bases and V by 0 bases; bases with no gene match: 13. CDR3 residues: CSARDHSQGAEGTEAFF. As DNA, the CDR3 is TGCAGTGCTAGAGATCATTCACAGGGGGCCGAGGGGACTGAAGCTTTCTTT.

The chain has TRBV12-5 and TRBJ2-3; D perhaps matches TRBD1 (6 bases). Germline V lookup: CDR1 LGHNT, CDR2 FRNRAP. V dropped 4 bases and J dropped 1 base, with 12 bases sitting between them. CDR3 length: 15 residues. CDR3 residues: CASGSGDTGTDTQYF. The CDR3 nucleotides read TGTGCTAGTGGTTCCGGGGACACCGGCACAGATACGCAGTATTTT.

The chain combines TRBV5-1 with TRBJ1-4, with a tentative D call TRBD1 (5 bases). V gave up 0 bases and J gave up 4 bases, with 13 bases separating them. The CDR3 totals 16 residues. Germline V CDR1 and CDR2: SGHRS, YFSETQ. CDR3: CASSLEGAWGNEKLFF. As DNA, the CDR3 is TGCGCCAGCAGCTTGGAAGGGGCTTGGGGTAATGAAAAACTGTTTTTT. The whole variable domain, remainder taken from reference TRBV5-1 and TRBJ1-4, is KAGVTQTPRYLIKTRGQQVTLSCSPISGHRSVSWYQQTPGQGLQFLFEYFSETQRNKGNFPGRFSGRQFSNSRSEMNVSTLELGDSALYLCASSLEGAWGNEKLFFGSGTQLSVL.

CDR3 sequence: CASSSRDRFTDTQYF. The CDR3 DNA reads as TGTGCCAGCAGCTCCCGGGACCGTTTCACAGATACGCAGTATTTT. The chain joins TRBV5-6 to TRBJ2-3; either TRBD1 or TRBD2 may supply D (5 bases each). Germline lookup yields CDR1 SGHDT and CDR2 YYEEEE. There are 15 residues in the CDR3. V was trimmed by 3 bases and J by 2 bases, leaving 13 bases between them.

The CDR3 DNA is TGTGCCAGCAACCTACAGGGGGGGAGTACAGATACGCAGTATTTT. It specifies CASNLQGGSTDTQYF. The J gene is TRBJ2-3, the V gene TRBV12-3 or TRBV12-4; D is possibly TRBD1 (8 bases). Trimming pared 7 bases from V and 3 bases from J, leaving 17 bases between. The CDR3 loop spans 15 amino acids.

This chain joins TRBV5-1 and TRBJ2-7; D is possibly TRBD1 or TRBD2 (5 bases each). V lost 0 bases to trimming and J lost 12 bases, with 19 bases between them. The CDR3 covers 14 residues. The germline CDR1 and CDR2 sequences are SGHRS and YFSETQ. As DNA, the CDR3 is TGCGCCAGCAGCTTGGCGATGTTGGGGGTGACTCGGTACTTC. Its translation is CASSLAMLGVTRYF.

Points on this clonotype: One junction end disagrees with the germline gene, perhaps due to a read error. The chain couples TRBV4-2 to TRBJ1-4, with D tentatively TRBD1 (5 bases). This CDR3 contains 16 residues. The germline gives CDR1 LGHNA, CDR2 YNFKEQ. Written as DNA, the CDR3 is TGTGCCGGCAGCCAAGATTTGAGGGGAGGTAATGAAAAACTGTTTTTT. Protein product: CAGSQDLRGGNEKLFF.

This clonotype was counted a few times. This sequence joins TRBV29-1 and TRBJ2-1; D possibly corresponds to TRBD2 (7 bases). The CDR3 covers 17 residues. V was cut by 1 base and J by 0 bases, with 16 bases left in between. The germline V gene encodes CDR1 SQVTM and CDR2 ANQGSEA. The DNA of the CDR3 is TGCAGCGTTGAAGGGACAAGGGGGGGAAGCTCCTACAATGAGCAGTTCTTC. Translation gives CSVEGTRGGSSYNEQFF.

The CDR3 here is CSARPSRDSYEQYF. The CDR3 DNA follows: TGCAGTGCTAGGCCGAGCAGGGACTCCTACGAGCAGTACTTC. V usage is TRBV20-1 and J usage is TRBJ2-5; maybe TRBD1 (5 bases). The J call may be incorrect, as the DNA end agrees better with TRBJ2-7. This CDR3 spans 14 amino acids. Looked up from germline, CDR1 is DFQATT and CDR2 is SNEGSKA (reference sequence).

Only a few counts were recorded for this clonotype. The chain employs TRBV9 and TRBJ1-1; possibly TRBD1 for D (5 bases). From germline, CDR1 is SGDLS and CDR2 YYNGEE. Trimming removed 4 bases at V and 1 base at J, with 14 bases between. The CDR3 is 15 amino acids. The CDR3: CASSFHHGGNTEAFF. The CDR3 region has the DNA TGTGCCAGCAGCTTCCATCATGGGGGGAACACTGAAGCTTTCTTT.